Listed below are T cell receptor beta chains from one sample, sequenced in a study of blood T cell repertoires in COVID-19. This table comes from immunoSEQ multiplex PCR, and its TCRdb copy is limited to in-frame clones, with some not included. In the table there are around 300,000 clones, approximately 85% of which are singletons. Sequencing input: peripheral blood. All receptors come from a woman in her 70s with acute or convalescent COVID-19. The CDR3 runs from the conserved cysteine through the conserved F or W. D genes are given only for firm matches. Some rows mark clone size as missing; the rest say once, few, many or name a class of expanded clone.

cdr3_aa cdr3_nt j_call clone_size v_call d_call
CASSQPGTEAFF TGTGCCAGCAGCCAACCGGGCACTGAAGCTTTCTTT TRBJ1-1 NA TRBV7-3 NA
CASSFPPSYGYTF TGTGCCAGCAGCTTTCCCCCGAGCTATGGCTACACCTTC TRBJ1-2 NA TRBV5-4 NA
CASSEGQGGDQPQHF TGTGCCAGCAGTGAAGGACAGGGGGGCGATCAGCCCCAGCATTTT TRBJ1-5 NA TRBV2 TRBD1
CASSVATRGNTEAFF TGTGCCAGCAGCGTAGCTACTCGGGGGAACACTGAAGCTTTCTTT TRBJ1-1 NA TRBV9 NA
CASSPARGDYTF TGTGCCAGCTCTCCCGCCCGAGGTGACTACACCTTC TRBJ1-2 NA TRBV18 NA
CASRLLPGQGPNTGELFF TGCGCCAGCAGATTACTTCCGGGACAGGGTCCGAACACCGGGGAGCTGTTTTTT TRBJ2-2 few TRBV5-1 TRBD1
CASSPGGRIGETQYF TGTGCCAGCAGCCCCGGGGGGCGGATAGGAGAGACCCAGTACTTC TRBJ2-5 once TRBV7-8 NA
CASGLVRGTEAFF TGTGCTAGTGGTTTGGTACGGGGAACTGAAGCTTTCTTT TRBJ1-1 NA TRBV12-5 NA
CASSYSRDRGYEQYF TGTGCCAGCAGTTACTCGAGGGACAGGGGCTACGAGCAGTACTTC TRBJ2-7 NA TRBV6-5 TRBD1
CASSSNSYHQPQHF TGTGCCAGCAGCTCGAACAGTTATCATCAGCCCCAGCATTTT TRBJ1-5 once TRBV7-9 NA
CASSQERGGEKLFF TGCGCCAGCAGCCAAGAACGGGGTGGGGAAAAACTGTTTTTT TRBJ1-4 NA TRBV4-1 NA
CASSRGVFYEQYF TGTGCCAGTAGTAGGGGGGTCTTCTACGAGCAGTACTTC TRBJ2-7 NA TRBV19 NA
CASRQFYEQYF TGTGCCAGTCGACAGTTCTACGAGCAGTACTTC TRBJ2-7 NA TRBV6-5 NA
CASSTRTANTEAFF TGTGCCAGCAGCACCCGGACAGCGAACACTGAAGCTTTCTTT TRBJ1-1 NA TRBV7-9 NA
CASSLHRGENEQFF TGTGCCAGCAGCCTCCACAGGGGGGAGAATGAGCAGTTCTTC TRBJ2-1 NA TRBV3-1/TRBV3-2 TRBD1
CASSLPLVGVGYTF TGTGCCAGCAGTTTGCCCTTAGTAGGGGTCGGCTACACCTTC TRBJ1-2 NA TRBV28 NA
CAWAYRAGNTIYF TGTGCCTGGGCCTACAGGGCTGGAAACACCATATATTTT TRBJ1-3 NA TRBV30 NA
CSAWQRQTQYF TGCAGTGCTTGGCAGAGGCAGACCCAGTACTTC TRBJ2-5 NA TRBV20-1 NA
CASSVFATSGAPSTDTQYF TGTGCCAGCAGCGTATTCGCGACTAGCGGGGCCCCTAGCACAGATACGCAGTATTTT TRBJ2-3 NA TRBV9 TRBD2
CASSDRLAQPDTQYF TGTGCCAGCAGCGACCGACTAGCGCAGCCAGATACGCAGTATTTT TRBJ2-3 NA TRBV11-2 TRBD2
CASSRQGSSEQFF TGTGCCAGCAGCCGACAGGGATCTAGCGAGCAGTTCTTC TRBJ2-1 NA TRBV7-9 TRBD1
CASRRLAGCHEQYF TGTGCAAGTCGCCGACTAGCTGGTTGCCACGAGCAGTACTTC TRBJ2-7 NA TRBV12-2 NA